This TCR beta chain stems from a study of OX40 agonist ivuxolimab in advanced cancers. Study-wide context: At 0.01 to 10 mg/kg, ivuxolimab was administered intravenously to patients every 2 weeks.

The CDR3 length is 19 residues. Germline CDR1 reads LGHNA; CDR2 reads YSLEER. The ends were cut back, 2 bases at V and 0 bases at J, with 22 bases in the middle. Blood got drawn at baseline, again on cycle 4 day 1, and then on cycle 7 day 1. Whole-study findings and limits: Researchers report that CD8+ T cells had, on average, more expanded clones than CD4+.

Clones were read by immunoSEQ multiplex PCR, and TCRdb kept only the in-frame ones, dropping some. The sample has about 46,000 clones; around 90% are singletons. In the case of this clone: Its specificity is not known.

The gene calls are TRBV4-3 and TRBJ1-1; D remains ambiguous. This receptor was taken from an adult with an advanced solid tumor such as melanoma, head and neck, liver or kidney cancer. The source was CD4+ or CD8+ T cells sorted from blood, collected in a trial of the OX40 agonist ivuxolimab. In DNA, the CDR3 is TGCGCCAGCAGCCAATCAAACGGGTGGAGTTCCGGGTTGAACACTGAAGCTTTCTTT. It codes for CASSQSNGWSSGLNTEAFF.